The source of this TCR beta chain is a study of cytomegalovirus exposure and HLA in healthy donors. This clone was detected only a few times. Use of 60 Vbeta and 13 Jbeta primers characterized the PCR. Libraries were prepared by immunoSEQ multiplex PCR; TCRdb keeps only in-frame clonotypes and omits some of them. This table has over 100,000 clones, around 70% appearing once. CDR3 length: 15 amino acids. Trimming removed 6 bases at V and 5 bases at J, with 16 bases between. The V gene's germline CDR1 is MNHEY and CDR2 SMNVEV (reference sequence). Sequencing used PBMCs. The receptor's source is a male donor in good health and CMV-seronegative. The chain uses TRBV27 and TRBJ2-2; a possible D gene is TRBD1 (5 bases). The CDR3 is CASSFGRALTGELFF. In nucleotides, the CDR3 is TGTGCCAGCAGCTTCGGCAGGGCCTTGACCGGGGAGCTGTTTTTT.